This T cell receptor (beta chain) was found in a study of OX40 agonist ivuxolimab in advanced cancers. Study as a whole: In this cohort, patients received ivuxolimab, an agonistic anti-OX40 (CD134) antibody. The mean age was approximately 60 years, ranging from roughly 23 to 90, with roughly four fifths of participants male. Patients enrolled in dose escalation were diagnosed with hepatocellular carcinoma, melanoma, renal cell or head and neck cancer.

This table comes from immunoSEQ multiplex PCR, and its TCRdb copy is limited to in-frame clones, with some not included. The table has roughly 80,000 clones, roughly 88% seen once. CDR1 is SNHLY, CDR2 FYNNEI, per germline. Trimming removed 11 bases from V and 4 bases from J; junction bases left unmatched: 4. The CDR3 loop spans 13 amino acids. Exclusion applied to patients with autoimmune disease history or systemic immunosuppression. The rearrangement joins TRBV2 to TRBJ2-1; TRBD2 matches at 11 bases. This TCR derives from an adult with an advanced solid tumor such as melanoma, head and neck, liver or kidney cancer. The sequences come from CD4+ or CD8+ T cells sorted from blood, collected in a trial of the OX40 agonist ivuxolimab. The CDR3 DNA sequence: TGTGCCGGTAGCGGGGGGGTGTACAATGAGCAGTTCTTC. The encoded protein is CAGSGGVYNEQFF.